Listed below are T cell receptor beta chains from one sample, sequenced in a study of cytomegalovirus exposure and HLA in healthy donors. Sequenced by immunoSEQ multiplex PCR; TCRdb stores in-frame clones only, minus some. Its clone listing holds about 160,000 clones. The sample taken for sequencing was PBMCs. The source of these receptors is a man aged 30 to 39 in good health and CMV-seronegative. The CDR3 runs from the conserved cysteine through the conserved F or W. A D gene is named only where the DNA matches it firmly.

TRBV7-8	TRBD1	TRBJ1-1	CASSRDRVVSRAFF	TGTGCCAGCAGCCGGGACAGGGTCGTTTCTCGAGCTTTCTTT
TRBV14	TRBD1	TRBJ2-5	CASSQNRDSKTQYF	TGTGCCAGCAGCCAAAACAGGGACAGTAAGACCCAGTACTTC
TRBV7-3	.	TRBJ1-5	CASSRDQPQHF	TGTGCCAGCAGCCGTGATCAGCCCCAGCATTTT
TRBV18	TRBD1	TRBJ2-7	CASSLGQGLYEQYF	TGTGCCAGCTCACTAGGACAGGGCCTCTACGAGCAGTACTTC
TRBV2	.	TRBJ2-1	CASSETRGPSNYNEQFF	TGTGCCAGCAGCGAGACCAGGGGCCCCTCAAACTACAATGAGCAGTTCTTC
TRBV29-1	TRBD2	TRBJ2-1	CSVDLGLHEQFF	TGCAGCGTTGATCTGGGACTACATGAGCAGTTCTTC
TRBV11-3	TRBD2	TRBJ2-1	CASTRTSGANEQFF	TGTGCCAGCACCAGGACTAGCGGGGCCAATGAGCAGTTCTTC
TRBV20-1	.	TRBJ1-2	CSADLEGYTF	TGCAGTGCCGACCTGGAGGGCTACACCTTC
TRBV7-9	.	TRBJ1-1	CASSLGREGGLAFF	TGTGCCAGCAGCTTGGGGCGCGAGGGGGGGCTTGCTTTCTTT
TRBV28	.	TRBJ1-2	CASSPPSLVHYYGYTF	TGTGCCAGCAGTCCGCCCTCATTAGTGCACTACTATGGCTACACCTTC
TRBV28	.	TRBJ2-3	CASSPELSWGSTDTQYF	TGTGCCAGCAGCCCCGAGCTTTCGTGGGGCAGTACAGATACGCAGTATTTT
TRBV25-1	.	TRBJ2-2	CASSDDAGAGATGELFF	TGTGCCAGCAGTGATGACGCGGGGGCCGGTGCCACCGGGGAGCTGTTTTTT
TRBV19	TRBD2	TRBJ2-2	CASSAGEMRAGELFF	TGTGCCAGTAGTGCGGGGGAGATGAGAGCCGGGGAGCTGTTTTTT
TRBV5-1	.	TRBJ2-1	CASSLVPGNEQFF	TGCGCCAGCAGCTTGGTCCCGGGCAATGAGCAGTTCTTC
TRBV5-1	TRBD1	TRBJ1-2	CASSSNPSGTGYDYGYTF	TGCGCCAGCAGCTCCAACCCCTCCGGGACAGGGTACGACTATGGCTACACCTTC
TRBV6-5	.	TRBJ1-1	CASTYGTEAFF	TGTGCCAGCACCTACGGGACTGAAGCTTTCTTT
TRBV5-1	.	TRBJ2-5	CASSFWGEETQYF	TGCGCCAGCAGCTTCTGGGGGGAAGAGACCCAGTACTTC
TRBV6-5	TRBD1	TRBJ2-2	CASSPGTGEPGELFF	TGTGCCAGCAGCCCCGGGACAGGGGAACCCGGGGAGCTGTTTTTT
TRBV7-9	.	TRBJ2-7	CASSYAHYERYF	TGTGCCAGCAGCTACGCCCACTACGAGCGGTACTTC
TRBV6-5	TRBD1	TRBJ1-1	CASSGDRDAFF	TGTGCCAGCAGTGGGGACAGGGATGCTTTCTTT
TRBV6-5	.	TRBJ2-7	CASAAVSYEQYF	TGTGCCAGCGCAGCGGTTTCCTACGAGCAGTACTTC
TRBV7-8	.	TRBJ1-1	CATLRTLMNTEAFF	TGTGCCACTTTGAGGACTTTAATGAACACTGAAGCTTTCTTT
TRBV28	.	TRBJ2-1	CASSWDKGPYNEQFF	TGTGCCAGCAGTTGGGACAAGGGGCCCTACAATGAGCAGTTCTTC
TRBV30	TRBD1	TRBJ1-2	CASGTGNGYTF	TGTGCCTCCGGGACAGGGAATGGCTACACCTTC
TRBV6-1	.	TRBJ1-2	CASSENTDFPNYGYTF	TGTGCCAGCAGTGAAAACACAGATTTCCCCAACTATGGCTACACCTTC
TRBV7-8	.	TRBJ2-7	CASSLAFAGGFYEQYF	TGTGCCAGCAGCTTAGCGTTTGCAGGGGGGTTCTACGAGCAGTACTTC
TRBV29-1	.	TRBJ2-2	CSAGEGVGELFF	TGCAGCGCTGGGGAGGGGGTCGGGGAGCTGTTTTTT